This T cell receptor (beta chain) emerged from a study of response to subunit inactivated influenza vaccine (dated by TCRdb to 2016 to 2019). Looking at the study overall: Deep quantitative profiling of the T cell receptor repertoire was used in the study to follow responses to a trivalent subunit inactivated influenza vaccine. Overall study results and their limits: According to the authors, only a limited number of new T cells may be recruited by each seasonal influenza vaccination.

V is cut by 2 bases and J by 2 bases, and the space between the germline ends is 9 bases. CDR3 length: 14 amino acids, cysteine to phenylalanine. Only the CDR3 part of the read is kept: 42 bases, read in frame from the first base. Library preparation employed RT-PCR. The sequencing machine was an Illumina HiSeq 2500. The public reads were run again by TCRdb, first through fastp at Q25 and then through MiXCR, and only productive beta chains were kept. Each entry merges the rows of one CDR3 protein and shows their most common DNA and genes. The sample has hundreds of thousands of distinct CDR3 sequences on record, about a fifth of them singletons. Roughly 10% of the sample is taken by the ten largest. This clonotype was counted a few times. No cognate antigen has been identified for it. Per-nucleotide qualities are absent, and no much larger clonotype sits a single base away.

The source of this sequence is a man aged 50 to 60 who received an inactivated influenza vaccine. Donor details come from another sample of the same person, matched by shared clones. The specimen was PBMCs from blood, collected more than 4 days after vaccination. The rearrangement joined TRBV12-3 or TRBV12-4 to TRBJ2-5, and perhaps TRBD2 as D gene, on 5 matching bases. CDR3 protein: CASSLRGVQETQYF. The DNA reads as follows: TGTGCCAGCAGTTTACGGGGTGTACAAGAGACCCAGTACTTC.